Included here is one T cell receptor beta chain sequence, with context. This entry belongs to a study of T cells in Graves' hyperthyroidism and ophthalmopathy. Overall study context: Peripheral blood collection took place at initial diagnosis, before any treatment.

Germline loops: CDR1 DFQATT, CDR2 SNEGSKA (reference sequence). This CDR3 is 14 amino acids long. Between the trimmed V and J ends, which lost 6 bases and 2 bases, there was a span of 16 bases. Template material for amplifying TCR beta CDR3 regions consisted of RNA transcripts. The TCR CDR3 was amplified in a first-round RT-PCR using the HTBI primer set. A single record per CDR3 protein comes from TCRdb applying MiXCR to the multiplex PCR reads. The sample lists under 65,000 distinct CDR3 sequences, roughly 50% occurring once. The sequencing sample was made of blood. This chain joins TRBV20-1 and TRBJ2-5; a possible D gene is TRBD1 (5 bases). This sequence was found in an older woman with Graves' ophthalmopathy. DNA for the CDR3: TGCAGTGCAGCCCTCGACCAGGGACAAGAGACCCAGTACTTC. This sequence encodes CSAALDQGQETQYF.